This passage covers 32 T cell receptor beta chains from one sample sequenced in a study of cytomegalovirus exposure and HLA in healthy donors. PCR amplification relied on 60 Vbeta primers (plus 13 Jbeta primers). The protocol was immunoSEQ multiplex PCR, while the TCRdb copy is restricted to in-frame clones and leaves out a portion. The repertoire holds about 190,000 clones, with just under 75% as singletons. What was sequenced was PBMCs. The receptors shown here come from a woman aged 25 to 39 in good health and CMV-seropositive.

The rearrangement joins TRBV4-1 to TRBJ1-1; the match to TRBD1 covers 7 bases. The junction had 4 bases not matched to a gene; V was cut back by 5 bases and J by 4 bases. The CDR3 totals 13 residues. Germline V gives CDR1 MGHRA, CDR2 YSYEKL. CDR3 nucleotide sequence: TGCGCCAGCAGCTACGGACAGGCCACTGAAGCTTTCTTT. Protein sequence: CASSYGQATEAFF.

This chain joins TRBV19 and TRBJ2-7; 7 nucleotides match TRBD1. The CDR3 extends over 14 amino acids. J gave up 3 bases and V 4 bases, and 6 bases lay outside the gene matches. Germline loops: CDR1 LNHDA, CDR2 SQIVND (reference sequence). The CDR3 spells CASSTGQFVYEQYF. As DNA, the CDR3 is TGTGCCAGTAGTACGGGACAGTTTGTCTACGAGCAGTACTTC. The full variable domain, in which reference TRBV19 and TRBJ2-7 provide the parts outside the CDR3, is DGGITQSPKYLFRKEGQNVTLSCEQNLNHDAMYWYRQDPGQGLRLIYYSQIVNDFQKGDIAEGYSVSREKKESFPLTVTSAQKNPTAFYLCASSTGQFVYEQYFGPGTRLTVT.

CDR3 coding DNA: TGTGCCAGCAGTGAAATCGGGGGCTCTGGAAACACCATATATTTT. Protein product: CASSEIGGSGNTIYF. The chain combines TRBV6-1 with TRBJ1-3, with TRBD1 as a possible D gene (5 bases). Trimming shortened V by 2 bases and J by 0 bases, and 8 bases separated the two germline ends. Germline CDR1 is MNHNS and CDR2 is SASEGT. The CDR3 spans 15 residues.

This chain uses TRBV6-1 with TRBJ2-2, with 8 bases fitting TRBD2. The CDR3 has 14 amino acids. V lost 6 bases and J lost 5; bases outside the gene matches: 5. Germline V CDR1 and CDR2: MNHNS, SASEGT. The CDR3 loop reads CASRRGAGTGELFF. In DNA, the CDR3 is TGTGCCAGCAGGCGGGGGGCGGGGACCGGGGAGCTGTTTTTT.

The chain uses TRBV28 and TRBJ2-3; perhaps TRBD2 as D (6 bases). Trimming cost V 2 bases and J 6 bases, with 12 bases left between them. The CDR3 length is 14 residues. The germline gives CDR1 MDHEN, CDR2 SYDVKM. The CDR3: CASSLPGEFDTQYF. The CDR3 nucleotides are TGTGCCAGCAGTTTACCGGGAGAGTTCGATACGCAGTATTTT.

This clone was picked up a small number of times. The rearrangement links TRBV11-2 to TRBJ2-5, with D tentatively TRBD2 (6 bases). Trimming took 3 bases from V and 7 from J, leaving 12 bases between them. The CDR3 consists of 13 residues. Germline-derived CDR1 and CDR2 are SGHAT and FQNNGV. The CDR3 loop reads CASSFPGGGTQYF. CDR3 nucleotides: TGTGCCAGCAGCTTCCCCGGGGGAGGGACCCAGTACTTC. Based on the CDR3 plus reference TRBV11-2 and TRBJ2-5, the full variable domain is EAGVAQSPRYKIIEKRQSVAFWCNPISGHATLYWYQQILGQGPKLLIQFQNNGVVDDSQLPKDRFSAERLKGVDSTLKIQPAKLEDSAVYLCASSFPGGGTQYFGPGTRLLVL.

The chain links TRBV5-5 to TRBJ2-1; 11 bases fit TRBD2. V lost 3 bases, J lost 7 bases, and 6 bases stayed unmatched. The CDR3 totals 15 residues. Germline V gene data show CDR1 as SGHKS and CDR2 as YYEKEE (reference sequence). This CDR3 is CASSYLAGGANEQFF. The DNA of the CDR3 is TGTGCCAGCAGCTATCTAGCGGGAGGAGCGAATGAGCAGTTCTTC.

V usage is TRBV5-6 and J usage is TRBJ1-2, with D tentatively TRBD1 (5 bases). Germline V gene sequence: CDR1 SGHDT, CDR2 YYEEEE. The CDR3 runs 15 residues. Trimming took 0 bases from V and 8 from J, leaving 17 bases between them. The CDR3 loop is CASSLANGQGGGYTF. In DNA, the CDR3 is TGTGCCAGCAGCTTGGCCAATGGTCAGGGCGGCGGCTACACCTTC.

The V call is TRBV5-5, the J call TRBJ1-1, with D possibly TRBD1 on 5 matching bases. There are 14 residues in the CDR3. Germline lookup yields CDR1 SGHKS and CDR2 YYEKEE (reference sequence). Trimming removed 3 bases from V and 5 bases from J, with 14 bases in between. The CDR3 DNA reads TGTGCCAGCAGCTGGGCCCAGGAGGGGACTGAAGCTTTCTTT. Translating it yields CASSWAQEGTEAFF.

This clone was observed a few times. The chain employs TRBV4-1 and TRBJ2-7, with TRBD2 matching over 9 bases. V shed 3 bases and J 5 bases; nucleotides not matched to a gene: 8. The CDR3 is 15 amino acids. Germline V gene sequence: CDR1 MGHRA, CDR2 YSYEKL. The CDR3 protein is CASSQGLAVLDEQYF. The CDR3 bases are TGCGCCAGCAGCCAGGGACTAGCTGTTCTTGACGAGCAGTACTTC.

The chain employs TRBV25-1 and TRBJ2-7; 8 bases match TRBD1. The CDR3 covers 17 residues. CDR1 MGHDK and CDR2 SYGVNS come from the germline V gene. Unmatched junction bases numbered 11, after V lost 4 bases and J lost 0 bases. The CDR3 spells CASSGDRPPLSSYEQYF. The CDR3 nucleotides are TGTGCCAGCAGTGGGGACAGGCCTCCTCTGAGCTCCTACGAGCAGTACTTC.

The chain links TRBV7-9 to TRBJ2-4, with 9 bases fitting TRBD1. This CDR3 comprises 16 residues. The ends lost 5 bases at V and 3 bases at J; junction bases unmatched: 8. Germline CDR1 reads SEHNR; CDR2 reads FQNEAQ (reference sequence). CDR3 DNA: TGTGCCAGCAGCCAGAGACAGGGGGTAGTCAAAAACATTCAGTACTTC. Residues: CASSQRQGVVKNIQYF.

This clone appeared a few times. V gene TRBV6-5 combines with J gene TRBJ2-5; 10 nucleotides agree with TRBD1. The J call could be wrong; TRBJ2-7 is a better fit for the DNA end. The CDR3 covers 14 residues. Germline V lookup: CDR1 MNHEY, CDR2 SVGAGI. In DNA form, the CDR3 reads TGTGCCAGCAGGGAGACAGGGGGCGCGTACGAGCAGTACTTC. This encodes CASRETGGAYEQYF.

This clone was detected only once. V gene TRBV11-2 combines with J gene TRBJ1-1; maybe TRBD1 (6 bases). This CDR3 comprises 15 residues. CDR1 is SGHAT and CDR2 is FQNNGV in the germline V gene. The V end lost 4 bases, the J end lost 5 bases, and 17 bases lay between the germline ends. The CDR3 sequence: CASSSFAGGRTEAFF. The DNA of the CDR3 is TGTGCCAGCAGCTCCTTCGCGGGGGGGCGGACTGAAGCTTTCTTT.

The rearrangement uses TRBV10-2 and TRBJ2-5; 7 bases line up with TRBD2. The DNA end favors TRBJ2-7, so the J call may be wrong. This CDR3 comprises 13 residues. CDR1 and CDR2 from the germline V gene are WSHSY and SAAADI. CDR3 DNA sequence: TGCGCCAGCAGGGACACGGGGGGCTACGAGCAGTACTTC. This codes for CASRDTGGYEQYF.

The V and J genes are TRBV28 and TRBJ2-2; 8 positions agree with TRBD1. Germline CDR1 is MDHEN and CDR2 is SYDVKM. The CDR3 is 16 amino acids. V lost 6 bases to trimming and J lost 4 bases; unmatched junction nucleotides: 10. CDR3 protein: CASSSRGRLGTGELFF. The DNA of the CDR3 is TGTGCCAGCAGCTCCAGGGGGCGCTTGGGCACCGGGGAGCTGTTTTTT.

The chain couples TRBV6-6 to TRBJ2-1, with 9 bases fitting TRBD2. The trim removed 8 bases at V and 7 bases at J, leaving 9 bases unmatched. Germline loops: CDR1 MNHNY, CDR2 SVGAGI (reference sequence). The CDR3 totals 14 residues. This CDR3 reads CASGPAGGGNEQFF. The CDR3 DNA reads TGTGCCAGCGGGCCAGCGGGAGGTGGTAATGAGCAGTTCTTC.

This sequence joins TRBV7-9 and TRBJ1-1; maybe TRBD1 (5 bases). The CDR3 spans 14 residues. CDR1 is SEHNR, CDR2 FQNEAQ, per germline (reference sequence). Trimming removed 0 bases from V and 5 bases from J, with 10 bases in between. CDR3 protein: CASSLAGAGTEAFF. CDR3 DNA: TGTGCCAGCAGCTTAGCTGGGGCTGGGACTGAAGCTTTCTTT.

The V gene is TRBV10-1, the J gene TRBJ2-3; D is undetermined. The V end lost 5 bases, the J end lost 0 bases, and 9 bases lay between the germline ends. CDR3 length: 14 amino acids. Germline CDR1 and CDR2: WNHNN and SYGVQD (reference sequence). CDR3 sequence reads: CASSLAESTDTQYF. In DNA, the CDR3 is TGCGCCAGCAGTCTGGCGGAGAGCACAGATACGCAGTATTTT.

The rearrangement uses TRBV28 and TRBJ1-5, with 8 nucleotides matching TRBD1. V dropped 2 bases and J dropped 0; count of bases not matched to a gene: 9. Germline V CDR1 and CDR2: MDHEN, SYDVKM. The CDR3 is 18 residues long. The CDR3 spells CASSLGTGPPYSNQPQHF. The CDR3 nucleotides are TGTGCCAGCAGTTTAGGGACAGGTCCCCCTTATAGCAATCAGCCCCAGCATTTT. The full variable domain, completed using reference TRBV28 and TRBJ1-5, is DVKVTQSSRYLVKRTGEKVFLECVQDMDHENMFWYRQDPGLGLRLIYFSYDVKMKEKGDIPEGYSVSREKKERFSLILESASTNQTSMYLCASSLGTGPPYSNQPQHFGDGTRLSIL.

This clone was seen more than once but under ten times. The rearrangement joins TRBV5-1 to TRBJ2-1; 12 bases match TRBD2. CDR3 length: 16 residues. Germline CDR1 reads SGHRS; CDR2 reads YFSETQ. Trimming at V came to 4 bases and at J to 4 bases, leaving 6 bases not matched to a gene. CDR3 in amino acids: CASSLKTSGGYNEQFF. The CDR3 region has the DNA TGCGCCAGCAGCCTGAAGACTAGCGGGGGATACAATGAGCAGTTCTTC.

The chain recombines TRBV28 with TRBJ2-5; D may be TRBD2 (6 bases). This CDR3 contains 13 residues. With 6 bases removed from V and 4 bases from J, the gap between germline ends came to 12 bases. Germline assignment: CDR1 MDHEN and CDR2 SYDVKM. This chain's CDR3 is CASSPSVSETQYF. In DNA form, the CDR3 reads TGTGCCAGCAGCCCTAGCGTTTCAGAGACCCAGTACTTC.

The V gene is TRBV27, the J gene TRBJ1-5, with TRBD1 matching 7 bases. From germline, CDR1 is MNHEY and CDR2 SMNVEV (reference sequence). With 5 bases clipped from V and 3 bases from J, the junction kept 7 bases outside the gene matches. CDR3 length equals 15 residues. The CDR3 DNA reads TGTGCCAGCAGTGCCAACACAGGGGTCAATCAGCCCCAGCATTTT. This encodes CASSANTGVNQPQHF.

The genes are TRBV11-3 and TRBJ2-1; 13 bases line up with TRBD2. Germline V gene data show CDR1 as SGHNT and CDR2 as YENEEA. The length of the CDR3 is 17 residues. V shed 4 bases, J shed 0 bases, and the junction held 3 bases outside the gene matches. CDR3 DNA sequence: TGTGCCAGCAGCTCCGGGACTAGCGGGACCTCCTACAATGAGCAGTTCTTC. Its translation: CASSSGTSGTSYNEQFF.

This chain joins TRBV27 and TRBJ1-1; a weak D match, TRBD1 (6 bases). Germline V lookup: CDR1 MNHEY, CDR2 SMNVEV (reference sequence). Trimming took 6 bases from V and 7 from J, leaving 21 bases between them. The CDR3 is made up of 15 amino acids. CDR3 in amino acids: CASSRLGWGRVEAFF. In DNA form, the CDR3 reads TGTGCCAGCAGCCGCCTAGGCTGGGGGCGGGTTGAAGCTTTCTTT.

V gene TRBV23-1 combines with J gene TRBJ2-3; D possibly corresponds to TRBD1 (6 bases). TRBV23-1 is an ORF, and what it does is uncertain. CDR3 length equals 17 residues. V lost 0 bases and J 1 base, leaving 14 bases between the germline ends. CDR3: CASSQSLTGPGTDTQYF. The CDR3 region has the DNA TGCGCCAGCAGTCAATCCCTGACAGGTCCAGGCACAGATACGCAGTATTTT.

This clone showed up just once. The genes are TRBV7-9 and TRBJ1-1, with 9 bases identical to TRBD1. The CDR3 contains 14 residues. Germline values: CDR1 SEHNR, CDR2 FQNEAQ (reference sequence). The V gene end was trimmed by 3 bases and the J gene end by 4 bases; junction bases not matched to a gene: 3. The CDR3 nucleotides read TGTGCCAGCAGCTTGGGACAGGGATTCACTGAAGCTTTCTTT. It translates to CASSLGQGFTEAFF.

This clone has a single count. The chain joins TRBV5-6 to TRBJ2-7; D not resolved. Germline V gene sequence: CDR1 SGHDT, CDR2 YYEEEE. Trimming left V 3 bases short and J 0 bases short, with 4 bases between. The CDR3 has 12 residues. The CDR3 sequence: CASSSSSYEQYF. The CDR3 nucleotides read TGTGCCAGCAGCTCTAGCTCCTACGAGCAGTACTTC.

J is TRBJ2-2 and V is TRBV7-9; D is perhaps TRBD1 (5 bases). Germline CDR1 and CDR2: SEHNR and FQNEAQ (reference sequence). The CDR3 sequence is 15 residues long. V was clipped by 1 base and J by 4 bases, with 10 bases between them. The DNA of the CDR3 is TGTGCCAGCAGCTTAGAAGGGGCAATCACCGGGGAGCTGTTTTTT. This sequence encodes CASSLEGAITGELFF.

The rearrangement joins TRBV5-1 to TRBJ2-3; 9 bases align to TRBD1. Per germline, CDR1 SGHRS and CDR2 YFSETQ. J lost 4 bases, V lost 4 bases, and 4 bases had no gene match. The CDR3 consists of 14 residues. The CDR3 is CASSHRQGADTQYF. CDR3 nucleotide sequence: TGCGCCAGCAGCCACAGACAGGGGGCAGATACGCAGTATTTT.

This clone has a handful of counts. The V gene is TRBV9, the J gene TRBJ2-5; D gene uncertain. With 2 bases removed from V and 12 bases from J, the gap between germline ends came to 17 bases. Germline V gene sequence: CDR1 SGDLS, CDR2 YYNGEE. The CDR3 runs 13 residues. The CDR3, as DNA: TGTGCCAGCAGCGTGGAGCCGGAAAGGCCGAAGTACTTC. Amino acids: CASSVEPERPKYF.

Worth noting for this clone: The junction shows a germline mismatch at one end, possibly a read error. The chain joins TRBV7-6 to TRBJ2-7; D is perhaps TRBD2 (6 bases). The CDR3 has 15 amino acids. Germline V gene sequence: CDR1 SGHVS, CDR2 FNYEAQ. CDR3 nucleotides: TGTGCCAGCAGCTTAGGGGGAGGTGGCAGCCCCCCAAGGGACTTC. Translation: CASSLGGGGSPPRDF.